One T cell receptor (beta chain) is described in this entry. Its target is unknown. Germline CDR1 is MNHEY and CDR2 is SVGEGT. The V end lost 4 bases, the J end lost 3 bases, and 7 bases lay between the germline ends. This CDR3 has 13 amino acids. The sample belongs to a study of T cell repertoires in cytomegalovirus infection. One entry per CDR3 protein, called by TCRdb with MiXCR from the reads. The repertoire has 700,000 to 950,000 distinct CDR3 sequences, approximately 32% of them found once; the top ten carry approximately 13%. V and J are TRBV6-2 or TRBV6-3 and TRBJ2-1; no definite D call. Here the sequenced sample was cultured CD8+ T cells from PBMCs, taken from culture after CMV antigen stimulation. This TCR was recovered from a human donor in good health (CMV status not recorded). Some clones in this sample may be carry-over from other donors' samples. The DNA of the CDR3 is TGTGCCAGCAGTTCTCAATACTACAATGAGCAGTTCTTC. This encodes CASSSQYYNEQFF.